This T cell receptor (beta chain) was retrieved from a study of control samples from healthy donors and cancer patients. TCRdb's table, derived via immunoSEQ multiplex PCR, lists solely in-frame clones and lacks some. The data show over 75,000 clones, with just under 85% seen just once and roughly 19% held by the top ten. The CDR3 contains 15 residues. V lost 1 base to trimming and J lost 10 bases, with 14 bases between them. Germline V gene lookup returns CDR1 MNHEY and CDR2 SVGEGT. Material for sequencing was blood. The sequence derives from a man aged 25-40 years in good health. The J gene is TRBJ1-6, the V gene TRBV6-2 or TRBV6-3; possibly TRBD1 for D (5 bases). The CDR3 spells CASSYWQGTESPLHF. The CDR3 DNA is TGTGCCAGCAGTTACTGGCAGGGTACTGAGTCACCCCTCCACTTT.